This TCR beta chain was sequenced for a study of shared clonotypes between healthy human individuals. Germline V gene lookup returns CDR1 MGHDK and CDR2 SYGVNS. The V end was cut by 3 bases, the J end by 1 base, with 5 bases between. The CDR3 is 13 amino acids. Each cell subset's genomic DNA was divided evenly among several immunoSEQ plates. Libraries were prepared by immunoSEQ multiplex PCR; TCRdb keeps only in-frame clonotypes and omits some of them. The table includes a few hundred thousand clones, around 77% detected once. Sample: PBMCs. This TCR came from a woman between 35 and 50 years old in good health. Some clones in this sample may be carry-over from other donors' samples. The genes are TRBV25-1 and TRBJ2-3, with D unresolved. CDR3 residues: CASSEARTDTQYF. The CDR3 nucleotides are TGTGCCAGCAGTGAGGCTCGCACAGATACGCAGTATTTT.